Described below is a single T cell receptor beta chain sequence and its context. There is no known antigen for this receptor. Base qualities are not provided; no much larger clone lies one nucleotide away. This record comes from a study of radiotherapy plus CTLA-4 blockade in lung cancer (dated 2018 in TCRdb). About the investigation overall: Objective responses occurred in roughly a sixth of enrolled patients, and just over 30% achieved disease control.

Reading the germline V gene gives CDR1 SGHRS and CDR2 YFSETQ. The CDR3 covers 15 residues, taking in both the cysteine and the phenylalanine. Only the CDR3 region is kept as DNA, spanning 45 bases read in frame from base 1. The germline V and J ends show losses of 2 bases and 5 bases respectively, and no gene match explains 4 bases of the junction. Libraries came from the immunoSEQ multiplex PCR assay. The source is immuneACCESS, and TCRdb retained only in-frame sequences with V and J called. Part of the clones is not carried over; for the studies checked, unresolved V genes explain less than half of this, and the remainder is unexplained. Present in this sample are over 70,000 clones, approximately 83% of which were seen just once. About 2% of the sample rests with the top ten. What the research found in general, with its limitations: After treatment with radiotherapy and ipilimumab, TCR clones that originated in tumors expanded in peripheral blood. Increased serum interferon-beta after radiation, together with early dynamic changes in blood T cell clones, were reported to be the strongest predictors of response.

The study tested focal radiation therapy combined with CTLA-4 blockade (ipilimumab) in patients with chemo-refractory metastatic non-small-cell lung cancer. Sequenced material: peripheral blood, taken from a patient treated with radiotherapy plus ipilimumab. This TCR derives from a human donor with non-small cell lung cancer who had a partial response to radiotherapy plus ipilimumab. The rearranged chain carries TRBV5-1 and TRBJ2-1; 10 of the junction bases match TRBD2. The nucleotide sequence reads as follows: TGCGCCAGCAGCTTACTAGCGGGAAAGAACAATGAGCAGTTCTTC. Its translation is CASSLLAGKNNEQFF.